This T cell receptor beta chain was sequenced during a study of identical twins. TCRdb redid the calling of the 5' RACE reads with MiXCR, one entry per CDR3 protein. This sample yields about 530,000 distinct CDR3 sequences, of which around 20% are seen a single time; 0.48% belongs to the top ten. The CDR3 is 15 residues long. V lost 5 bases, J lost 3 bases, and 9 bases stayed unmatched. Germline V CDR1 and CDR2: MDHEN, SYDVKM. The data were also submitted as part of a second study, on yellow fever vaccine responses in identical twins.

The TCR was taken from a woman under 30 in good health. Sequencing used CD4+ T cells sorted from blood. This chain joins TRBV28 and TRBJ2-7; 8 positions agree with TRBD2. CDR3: CASSESGGLNYEQYV. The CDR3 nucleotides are TGTGCCAGCAGTGAAAGCGGGGGCCTAAACTACGAGCAGTACGTC.